The source of this T cell receptor beta chain is a study of blood T cell repertoires in COVID-19. Using immunoSEQ multiplex PCR, the repertoire was profiled, and TCRdb retains in-frame clones only, with some absent. The table lists about 47,000 clones, about two thirds of them singletons. The CDR3 length is 15 residues. After removal of 3 bases from V and 1 base from J, the junction contained 6 bases not matched to a gene. Germline CDR1 SGHNT, CDR2 YYREEE (reference sequence). The V gene is TRBV5-4, the J gene TRBJ2-7, with 8 bases lining up with TRBD1. The sequencing input was peripheral blood. This TCR came from a man at least 80 years old with acute or convalescent COVID-19. The CDR3 reads CASSSAGTGSYEQYF. CDR3 sequence (DNA): TGTGCCAGCAGCTCAGCCGGGACAGGATCCTACGAGCAGTACTTC.